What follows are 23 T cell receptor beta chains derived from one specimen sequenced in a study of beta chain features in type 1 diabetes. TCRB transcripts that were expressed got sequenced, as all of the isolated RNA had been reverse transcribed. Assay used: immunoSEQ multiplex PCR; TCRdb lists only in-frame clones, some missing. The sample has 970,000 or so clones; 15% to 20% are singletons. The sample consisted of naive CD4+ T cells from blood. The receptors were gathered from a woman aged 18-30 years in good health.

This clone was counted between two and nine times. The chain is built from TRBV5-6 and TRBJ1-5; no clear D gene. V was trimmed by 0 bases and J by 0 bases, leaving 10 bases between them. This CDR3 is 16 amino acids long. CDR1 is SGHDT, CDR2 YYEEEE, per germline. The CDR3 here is CASSLEVRYSNQPQHF. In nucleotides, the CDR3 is TGTGCCAGCAGCTTGGAAGTCAGATATAGCAATCAGCCCCAGCATTTT.

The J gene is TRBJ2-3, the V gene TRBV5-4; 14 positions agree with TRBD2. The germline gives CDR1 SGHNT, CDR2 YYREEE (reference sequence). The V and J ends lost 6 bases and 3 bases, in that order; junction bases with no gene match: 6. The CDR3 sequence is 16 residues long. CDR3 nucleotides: TGTGCCAGCACCTCCCGACTAGCGGGAGGGACAGATACGCAGTATTTT. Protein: CASTSRLAGGTDTQYF.

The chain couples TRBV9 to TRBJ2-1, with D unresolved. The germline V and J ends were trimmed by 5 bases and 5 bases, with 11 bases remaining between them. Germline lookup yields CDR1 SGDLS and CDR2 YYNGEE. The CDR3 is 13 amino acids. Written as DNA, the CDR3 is TGTGCCAGCAGTGGCGCCACGCACAATGAGCAGTTCTTC. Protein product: CASSGATHNEQFF.

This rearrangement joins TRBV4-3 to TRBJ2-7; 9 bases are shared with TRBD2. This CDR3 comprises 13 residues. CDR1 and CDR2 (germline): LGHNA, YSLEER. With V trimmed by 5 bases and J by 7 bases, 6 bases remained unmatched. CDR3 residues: CASSEGLAREQYF. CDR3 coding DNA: TGCGCCAGCAGCGAAGGACTAGCGCGTGAGCAGTACTTC.

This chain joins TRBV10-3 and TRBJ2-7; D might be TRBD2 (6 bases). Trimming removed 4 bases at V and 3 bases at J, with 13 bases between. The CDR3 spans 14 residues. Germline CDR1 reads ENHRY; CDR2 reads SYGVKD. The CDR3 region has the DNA TGTGCCATCAGTGCCGGGACTGAACTCTACGAGCAGTACTTC. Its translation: CAISAGTELYEQYF.

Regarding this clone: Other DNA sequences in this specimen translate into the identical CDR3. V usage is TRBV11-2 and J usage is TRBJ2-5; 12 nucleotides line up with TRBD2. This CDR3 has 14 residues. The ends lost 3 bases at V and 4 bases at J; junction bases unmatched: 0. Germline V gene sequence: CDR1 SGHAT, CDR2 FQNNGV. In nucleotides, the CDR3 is TGTGCCAGCAGCTTGGGACTAGCGGGAGAGACCCAGTACTTC. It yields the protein CASSLGLAGETQYF.

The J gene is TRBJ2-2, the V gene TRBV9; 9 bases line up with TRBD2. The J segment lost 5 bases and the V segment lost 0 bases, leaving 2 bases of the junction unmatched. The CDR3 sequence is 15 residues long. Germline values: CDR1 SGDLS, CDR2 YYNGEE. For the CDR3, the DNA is TGTGCCAGCAGCGTAGTAGCGGGAGAAACCGGGGAGCTGTTTTTT. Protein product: CASSVVAGETGELFF.

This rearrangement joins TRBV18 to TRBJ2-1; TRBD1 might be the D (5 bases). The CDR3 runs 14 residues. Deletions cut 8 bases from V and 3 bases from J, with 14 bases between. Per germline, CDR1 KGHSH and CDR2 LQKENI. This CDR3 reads CASQQVEGYNEQFF. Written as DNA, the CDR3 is TGTGCCAGCCAACAGGTCGAAGGCTACAATGAGCAGTTCTTC.

The CDR3 DNA sequence: TGCGCCAGCAGCGCCGGAGAAGCCTACAATGAGCAGTTCTTC. Its protein is CASSAGEAYNEQFF. The chain links TRBV5-1 to TRBJ2-1; D not certain. The CDR3 is 14 amino acids. CDR1 is SGHRS and CDR2 is YFSETQ in the germline V gene. V was pared by 4 bases and J by 2 bases, with 10 bases between.

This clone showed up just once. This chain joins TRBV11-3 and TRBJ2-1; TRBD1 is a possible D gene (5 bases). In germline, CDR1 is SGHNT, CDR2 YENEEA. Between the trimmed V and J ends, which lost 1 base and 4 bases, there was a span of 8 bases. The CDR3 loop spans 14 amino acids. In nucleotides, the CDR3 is TGTGCCAGCAGCTTAGGGACAAGATACAATGAGCAGTTCTTC. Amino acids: CASSLGTRYNEQFF.

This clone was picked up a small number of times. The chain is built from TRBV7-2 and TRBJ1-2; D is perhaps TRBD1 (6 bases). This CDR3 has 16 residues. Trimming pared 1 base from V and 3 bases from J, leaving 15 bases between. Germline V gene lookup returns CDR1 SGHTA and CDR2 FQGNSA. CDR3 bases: TGTGCCAGCAGCTTAGTGGCGGGGGGCCGGGACTATGGCTACACCTTC. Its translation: CASSLVAGGRDYGYTF.

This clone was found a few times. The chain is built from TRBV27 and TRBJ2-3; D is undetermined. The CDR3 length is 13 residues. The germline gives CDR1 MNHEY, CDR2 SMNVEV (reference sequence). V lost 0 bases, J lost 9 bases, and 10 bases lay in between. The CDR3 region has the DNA TGTGCCAGCAGTTTATCGTCCTCCCGAACGCAGTATTTT. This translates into CASSLSSSRTQYF.

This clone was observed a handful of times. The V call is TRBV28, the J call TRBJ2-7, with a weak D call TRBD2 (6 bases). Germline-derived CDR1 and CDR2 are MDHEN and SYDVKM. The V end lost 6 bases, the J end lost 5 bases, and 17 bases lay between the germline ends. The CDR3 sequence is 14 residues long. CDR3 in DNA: TGTGCCAGCAGAACCGGGGGATCCCCCGACGAGCAGTACTTC. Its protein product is CASRTGGSPDEQYF.

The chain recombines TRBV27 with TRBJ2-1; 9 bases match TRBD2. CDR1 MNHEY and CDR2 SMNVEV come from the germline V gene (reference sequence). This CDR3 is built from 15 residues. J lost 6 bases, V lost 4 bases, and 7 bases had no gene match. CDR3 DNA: TGTGCCAGCAGTTCGCTACTAGCGGGCTCCAATGAGCAGTTCTTC. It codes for CASSSLLAGSNEQFF.

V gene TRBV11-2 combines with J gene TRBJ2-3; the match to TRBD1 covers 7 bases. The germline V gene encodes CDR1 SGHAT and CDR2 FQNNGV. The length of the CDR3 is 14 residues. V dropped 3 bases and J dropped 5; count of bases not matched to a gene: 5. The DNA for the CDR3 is TGTGCCAGCAGCTTGGCAGGGGGTGGAGATACGCAGTATTTT. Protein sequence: CASSLAGGGDTQYF.

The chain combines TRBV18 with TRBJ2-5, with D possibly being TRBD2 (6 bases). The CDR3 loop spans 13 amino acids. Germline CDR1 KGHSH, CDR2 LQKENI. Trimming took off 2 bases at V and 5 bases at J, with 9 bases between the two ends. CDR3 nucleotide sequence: TGTGCCAGCTCACCAGGGGGGATGGAGACCCAGTACTTC. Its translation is CASSPGGMETQYF.

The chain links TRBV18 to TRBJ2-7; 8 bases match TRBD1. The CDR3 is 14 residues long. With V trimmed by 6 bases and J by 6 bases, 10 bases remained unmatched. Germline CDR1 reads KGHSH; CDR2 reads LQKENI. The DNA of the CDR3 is TGTGCCAGCTCTCCTCGGACAGGGAGGAGCGAGCAGTACTTC. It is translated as CASSPRTGRSEQYF.

DNA for the CDR3: TGTGCCAGCAGTTTTCAGGGACAGGGGTACGAGCAGTACTTC. Protein product: CASSFQGQGYEQYF. V is TRBV27 and J is TRBJ2-7, with 10 bases lining up with TRBD1. Trimming at V came to 3 bases and at J to 4 bases, leaving 3 bases not matched to a gene. There are 14 residues in the CDR3. Germline CDR1 is MNHEY and CDR2 is SMNVEV (reference sequence).

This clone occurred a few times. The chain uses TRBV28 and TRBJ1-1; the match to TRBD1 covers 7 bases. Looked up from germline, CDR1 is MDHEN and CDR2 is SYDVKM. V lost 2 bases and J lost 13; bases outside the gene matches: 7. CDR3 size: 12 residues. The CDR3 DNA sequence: TGTGCCAGCAGTTTAGGGACAGAGCACGATTTCTTT. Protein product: CASSLGTEHDFF.

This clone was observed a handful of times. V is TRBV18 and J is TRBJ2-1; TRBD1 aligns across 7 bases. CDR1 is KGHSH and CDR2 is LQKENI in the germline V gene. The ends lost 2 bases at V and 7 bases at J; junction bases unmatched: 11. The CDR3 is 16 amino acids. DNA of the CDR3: TGTGCCAGCTCACCAGGGGTGACAGGGTCAGGAAATGAGCAGTTCTTC. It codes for CASSPGVTGSGNEQFF. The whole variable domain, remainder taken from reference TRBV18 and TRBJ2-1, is NAGVMQNPRHLVRRRGQEARLRCSPMKGHSHVYWYRQLPEEGLKFMVYLQKENIIDESGMPKERFSAEFPKEGPSILRIQQVVRGDSAAYFCASSPGVTGSGNEQFFGPGTRLTVL.

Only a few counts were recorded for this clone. Here the CDR3 reads CASSRWGTGKVNEQFF. The CDR3 DNA follows: TGTGCCAGCAGCCGATGGGGGACAGGGAAAGTCAATGAGCAGTTCTTC. The V gene is TRBV5-6, the J gene TRBJ2-1; 9 bases are shared with TRBD1. Germline trimming cut 4 bases from V and 6 bases from J; bases unmatched to any gene: 11. Germline CDR1 is SGHDT and CDR2 is YYEEEE. This CDR3 region has 16 residues.

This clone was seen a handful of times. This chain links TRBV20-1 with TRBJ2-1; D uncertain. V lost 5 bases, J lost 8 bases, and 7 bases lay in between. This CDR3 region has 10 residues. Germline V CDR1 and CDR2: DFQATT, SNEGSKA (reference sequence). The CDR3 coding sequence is TGCAGTGCTGGAGTGGATGAGCAGTTCTTC. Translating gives CSAGVDEQFF.

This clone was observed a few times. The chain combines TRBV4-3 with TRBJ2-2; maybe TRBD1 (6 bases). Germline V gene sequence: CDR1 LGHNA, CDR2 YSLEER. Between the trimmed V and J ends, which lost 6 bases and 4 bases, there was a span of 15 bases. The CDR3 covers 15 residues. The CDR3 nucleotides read TGCGCCAGCAGTTTGAGACAGGCCTTCACCGGGGAGCTGTTTTTT. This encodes CASSLRQAFTGELFF.